These 27 T cell receptor beta chains were sequenced from one sample in a study of shared clonotypes between healthy human individuals. Measured with immunoSEQ multiplex PCR; TCRdb has only the in-frame clones, and not every one. The table lists some 900,000 clones, approximately 80% of them singletons. Sequencing was performed on memory CD4+ T cells sorted from blood. Documented subset: CD45RA-negative fraction. All receptors derive from a man between 18 and 29 years old in good health.

In this sample, this clone turned up once. V usage is TRBV4-2 and J usage is TRBJ2-3, with 8 bases that match TRBD2. V was clipped by 1 base and J by 4 bases; unmatched bases: 4. This CDR3 region has 15 residues. Germline CDR1 is LGHNA and CDR2 is YNFKEQ. CDR3: CASSQVSGGADTQYF. CDR3 DNA: TGTGCCAGCAGCCAAGTGTCCGGGGGGGCAGATACGCAGTATTTT.

V gene TRBV30 combines with J gene TRBJ2-3, with D tentatively TRBD2 (5 bases). The length of the CDR3 is 14 residues. With 1 base removed from V and 0 bases from J, the gap between germline ends came to 8 bases. Per germline, CDR1 GTSNPN and CDR2 SVGIG (reference sequence). Written as DNA, the CDR3 is TGTGCCTGGAGTGGGTGGGAGAGCACAGATACGCAGTATTTT. It translates to CAWSGWESTDTQYF.

The CDR3 sequence is CASRAGPNQPQHF. CDR3 bases: TGTGCCAGCCGGGCAGGCCCTAATCAGCCCCAGCATTTT. J is TRBJ1-5 and V is TRBV6-1; D call uncertain. The CDR3 is made up of 13 amino acids. Germline assignment: CDR1 MNHNS and CDR2 SASEGT. The V end lost 8 bases, the J end lost 4 bases, and 12 bases lay between the germline ends.

The CDR3 spells CASSLGKSTDTQYF. The CDR3 DNA sequence: TGCGCCAGCAGCTTGGGGAAGAGCACAGATACGCAGTATTTT. The chain links TRBV5-1 to TRBJ2-3; unclear D gene. CDR1 is SGHRS and CDR2 is YFSETQ in the germline V gene. The CDR3 contains 14 residues. Between the trimmed V and J ends, which lost 0 bases and 0 bases, there was a span of 5 bases.

The chain uses TRBV11-2 and TRBJ1-4; D not certain. Germline lookup yields CDR1 SGHAT and CDR2 FQNNGV. This CDR3 has 13 residues. With 5 bases removed from V and 0 bases from J, the gap between germline ends came to 4 bases. The CDR3 DNA reads TGTGCCAGCAGCCGTGCAACTAATGAAAAACTGTTTTTT. It translates to CASSRATNEKLFF.

In regard to this clone: This sample also contains other DNA sequences that code for the same CDR3. V usage is TRBV5-1 and J usage is TRBJ2-7; weak D call: TRBD2 (5 bases). Trimming stripped 0 bases from V and 0 bases from J, with 10 bases between. From germline, CDR1 is SGHRS and CDR2 YFSETQ. This CDR3 region has 15 residues. CDR3 loop: CASSLVSGSSYEQYF. CDR3 nucleotide sequence: TGCGCCAGCAGCTTGGTCTCGGGGTCCTCCTACGAGCAGTACTTC.

There are a few counts of this clone. The chain is built from TRBV28 and TRBJ1-2, with D hard to call. V gave up 7 bases and J gave up 3 bases, with 9 bases separating them. The length of the CDR3 is 12 residues. Germline CDR1 is MDHEN and CDR2 is SYDVKM. CDR3 nucleotide sequence: TGTGCCAGCAAAGGCCAGTACTATGGCTACACCTTC. Translated: CASKGQYYGYTF.

This chain uses TRBV11-2 with TRBJ1-2, with 10 bases identical to TRBD1. The CDR3 is made up of 16 amino acids. Germline V gene sequence: CDR1 SGHAT, CDR2 FQNNGV. The J segment lost 7 bases and the V segment lost 5 bases, leaving 13 bases of the junction unmatched. CDR3 sequence: CASSPPGTGAVGGYTF. CDR3 DNA: TGTGCCAGCAGCCCTCCCGGGACAGGGGCAGTGGGTGGCTACACCTTC.

The genes are TRBV6-6 and TRBJ1-5; 10 bases agree with TRBD1. The CDR3 extends over 15 amino acids. The germline V gene has CDR1 MNHNY and CDR2 SVGAGI (reference sequence). Trimming at V came to 7 bases and at J to 7 bases, leaving 10 bases not matched to a gene. The CDR3 coding sequence is TGTGCCAGCATCCCGGGACAGGGGCTTTACCAGCCCCAGCATTTT. Translating gives CASIPGQGLYQPQHF.

Points on this clone: Within the sample, other DNA sequences also encode this same CDR3. The chain couples TRBV6-1 to TRBJ1-3, with D possibly TRBD1 on 5 matching bases. Germline V CDR1 and CDR2: MNHNS, SASEGT. The CDR3 has 14 amino acids. Trimming took off 3 bases at V and 8 bases at J, with 14 bases between the two ends. The CDR3 sequence: CASSEGGKGDTIYF. The CDR3 DNA is TGTGCCAGCAGTGAGGGGGGGAAAGGGGACACCATATATTTT.

This CDR3 is CASSKAGEKLFF. For the CDR3, the DNA is TGTGCCAGCAGCAAGGCCGGGGAAAAACTGTTTTTT. The rearrangement joins TRBV7-9 to TRBJ1-4; no clear D. The CDR3 spans 12 residues. In germline, CDR1 is SEHNR, CDR2 FQNEAQ (reference sequence). The ends were cut back, 5 bases at V and 8 bases at J, with 9 bases in the middle.

With regard to this clone: Different DNA sequences within this sample yield the same CDR3. The chain links TRBV5-1 to TRBJ1-5, with unresolved D. Trimming took 0 bases from V and 5 from J, leaving 6 bases between them. Per germline, CDR1 SGHRS and CDR2 YFSETQ. This CDR3 spans 13 amino acids. The CDR3 spells CASSLDRDQPQHF. CDR3 nucleotide sequence: TGCGCCAGCAGCTTGGACCGCGATCAGCCCCAGCATTTT.

In its sample, this clone was seen a few times. V gene TRBV9 combines with J gene TRBJ2-3; 11 nucleotides align to TRBD2. The CDR3 has 15 residues. Germline values: CDR1 SGDLS, CDR2 YYNGEE. V was pared by 3 bases and J by 2 bases, with 2 bases of the junction left unmatched. The CDR3 DNA follows: TGTGCCAGCAGCGAGACTAGCGGGGCCACAGATACGCAGTATTTT. Its translation is CASSETSGATDTQYF.

V and J are TRBV28 and TRBJ2-1, with 7 bases matching TRBD2. Per the germline V gene, CDR1 is MDHEN and CDR2 is SYDVKM. The ends lost 5 bases at V and 12 bases at J; junction bases unmatched: 16. The CDR3 contains 15 residues. CDR3 bases: TGTGCCAGCAGTCCCACGACGACAAGACGGGGGGTGCAGTTCTTC. Amino acids: CASSPTTTRRGVQFF.

This sequence joins TRBV4-3 and TRBJ2-2; a possible D gene is TRBD1 (5 bases). V lost 0 bases, J lost 5 bases, and 16 bases lay in between. Germline-derived CDR1 and CDR2 are LGHNA and YSLEER. The CDR3 sequence is 17 residues long. Here the CDR3 DNA reads TGCGCCAGCAGCCAAGAATCGCTACTTCAGGGAACCGGGGAGCTGTTTTTT. Translated, it gives CASSQESLLQGTGELFF.

The rearrangement links TRBV27 to TRBJ1-5; the D gene is possibly TRBD1 (5 bases). The CDR3 is 16 residues long. Trimming left V 1 base short and J 4 bases short, with 14 bases between. Germline CDR1 is MNHEY and CDR2 is SMNVEV (reference sequence). CDR3 in amino acids: CASSLWGTKGNQPQHF. The CDR3 region has the DNA TGTGCCAGCAGTTTATGGGGGACTAAAGGAAATCAGCCCCAGCATTTT.

This clone was counted between two and nine times. CDR3 in amino acids: CASSPGAGQGGETQYF. CDR3 nucleotides: TGTGCCAGCAGCCCGGGGGCCGGACAGGGAGGAGAGACCCAGTACTTC. The rearrangement links TRBV5-4 to TRBJ2-5; 8 positions match TRBD1. Germline loops: CDR1 SGHNT, CDR2 YYREEE (reference sequence). The trim removed 4 bases at V and 4 bases at J, leaving 12 bases unmatched. This CDR3 contains 16 residues.

This chain links TRBV14 with TRBJ2-7, with 8 bases aligning to TRBD2. Looked up from germline, CDR1 is SGHDN and CDR2 is FVKESK. The CDR3 extends over 20 amino acids. Losses at the gene ends were 0 bases for V and 0 bases for J; bases not matched to a gene: 16. The CDR3 spells CASSQDGPSPVTSVSYEQYF. The CDR3 DNA reads TGTGCCAGCAGCCAAGATGGGCCCTCCCCTGTGACTAGCGTCTCCTACGAGCAGTACTTC.

CDR3 nucleotides: TGCGCCAGCAGCTTGGGTAGTAGCGGGGGGAAAGAGACCCAGTACTTC. It is translated as CASSLGSSGGKETQYF. This rearrangement joins TRBV5-1 to TRBJ2-5, with TRBD2 identical over 10 bases. CDR1 and CDR2 (germline): SGHRS, YFSETQ. V gave up 0 bases and J gave up 3 bases; unmatched junction bases: 5. The CDR3 is 16 residues long. Looking up the rest from reference TRBV5-1 and TRBJ2-5 gives the full variable domain: KAGVTQTPRYLIKTRGQQVTLSCSPISGHRSVSWYQQTPGQGLQFLFEYFSETQRNKGNFPGRFSGRQFSNSRSEMNVSTLELGDSALYLCASSLGSSGGKETQYFGPGTRLLVL.

The V and J genes are TRBV19 and TRBJ1-4; 7 bases fit TRBD1. Per germline, CDR1 LNHDA and CDR2 SQIVND (reference sequence). CDR3 length: 15 residues. The trim removed 10 bases at V and 0 bases at J, leaving 8 bases unmatched. CDR3 protein: CATGDSITTNEKLFF. For the CDR3, the DNA is TGTGCCACCGGGGACAGTATCACAACTAATGAAAAACTGTTTTTT.

The V gene is TRBV9, the J gene TRBJ2-3; D gene uncertain. The germline V and J ends were trimmed by 4 bases and 0 bases, with 12 bases remaining between them. The V gene's germline CDR1 is SGDLS and CDR2 YYNGEE. This CDR3 is 15 amino acids long. The CDR3 nucleotides are TGTGCCAGCAGCCCACGGACCCGTAGCACAGATACGCAGTATTTT. Translating gives CASSPRTRSTDTQYF.

The CDR3 loop is CSVARPVHTGELFF. DNA of the CDR3: TGCAGCGTAGCTAGGCCGGTCCACACCGGGGAGCTGTTTTTT. This chain joins TRBV29-1 and TRBJ2-2; D not certain. The length of the CDR3 is 14 residues. Germline-derived CDR1 and CDR2 are SQVTM and ANQGSEA. V gave up 6 bases and J gave up 3 bases, with 14 bases separating them.

The V call is TRBV4-1, the J call TRBJ2-3, with TRBD2 as a possible D gene (6 bases). The ends were cut back, 0 bases at V and 2 bases at J, with 12 bases in the middle. Germline V gene lookup returns CDR1 MGHRA and CDR2 YSYEKL. This CDR3 has 16 amino acids. The CDR3 DNA reads as TGCGCCAGCAGCCAAGATCGCGGGACTTACACAGATACGCAGTATTTT. Protein product: CASSQDRGTYTDTQYF.

This clone appeared a few times. The chain joins TRBV2 to TRBJ1-6, with a tentative D call TRBD1 (5 bases). Germline-derived CDR1 and CDR2 are SNHLY and FYNNEI. This CDR3 region has 14 residues. Trimming left V 6 bases short and J 7 bases short, with 13 bases between. The CDR3 region is CASSGQVGNSPLHF. CDR3 nucleotide sequence: TGTGCCAGCAGCGGACAAGTGGGCAATTCACCCCTCCACTTT.

The chain combines TRBV18 with TRBJ2-3; 7 bases fit TRBD2. Germline CDR1 reads KGHSH; CDR2 reads LQKENI. Trimming took 5 bases from V and 5 from J; bases not matched to a gene: 7. CDR3 size: 14 residues. As DNA, the CDR3 is TGTGCCAGCTCATCACAAGGCGGGAGAGATACGCAGTATTTT. It is translated as CASSSQGGRDTQYF.

The chain is built from TRBV5-8 and TRBJ1-2; 10 nucleotides line up with TRBD1. CDR1 is SGHTS and CDR2 is YDEGEE in the germline V gene. This CDR3 contains 15 residues. V lost 2 bases to trimming and J lost 7 bases; unmatched junction nucleotides: 8. The CDR3 sequence is CASSLKGQGTGGYTF. For the CDR3, the DNA is TGTGCCAGCAGCTTAAAGGGACAGGGGACTGGTGGCTACACCTTC.

The gene calls are TRBV9 and TRBJ1-6; D not resolved. Germline V CDR1 and CDR2: SGDLS, YYNGEE. Trimming cost V 3 bases and J 3 bases, with 13 bases left between them. CDR3 size: 16 residues. CDR3: CASSASPVFYNSPLHF. Here the CDR3 DNA reads TGTGCCAGCAGCGCCTCGCCCGTTTTCTATAATTCACCCCTCCACTTT.